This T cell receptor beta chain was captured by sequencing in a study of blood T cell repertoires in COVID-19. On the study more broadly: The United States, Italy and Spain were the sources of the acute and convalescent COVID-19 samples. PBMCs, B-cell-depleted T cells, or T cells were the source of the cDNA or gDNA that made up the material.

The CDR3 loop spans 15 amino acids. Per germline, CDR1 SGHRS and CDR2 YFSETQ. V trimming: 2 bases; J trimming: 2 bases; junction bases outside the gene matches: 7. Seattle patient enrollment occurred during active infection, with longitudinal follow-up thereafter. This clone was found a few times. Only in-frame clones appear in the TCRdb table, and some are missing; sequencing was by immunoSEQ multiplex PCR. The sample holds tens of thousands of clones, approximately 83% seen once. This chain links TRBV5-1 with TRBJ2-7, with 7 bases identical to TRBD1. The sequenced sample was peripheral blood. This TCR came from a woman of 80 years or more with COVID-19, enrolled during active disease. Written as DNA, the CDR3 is TGCGCCAGCAGCTTTTTACGGGACAGTCCCTACGAGCAGTACTTC. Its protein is CASSFLRDSPYEQYF.